These T cell receptor beta chains were read from a single sample in a study of STAT5B mutations in CD4+ large granular lymphocyte leukemia. Some clones are missing from TCRdb's copy, which holds only in-frame ones; the method was immunoSEQ multiplex PCR. The table has 40,000 to 45,000 clones, 80% to 90% seen once. Source material: CD4+ T cells from blood buffy coats. The receptors shown here come from a human donor in good health. Each CDR3 is given with its conserved first and last residue. The order of the fields is clone size, D gene, J gene, V gene, CDR3 DNA, CDR3 protein. D genes are given only for firm matches. Only some rows state a clone size, as once, few, many or a class for expanded clones.

>NA|TRBD2|TRBJ2-7|TRBV19
TGTGCCAGTAGTATAGTTGGCGTGGGGACTAGCGGGAGTGAGCAGTACTTC
CASSIVGVGTSGSEQYF
>NA|NA|TRBJ2-2|TRBV2
TGTGCCAGCGGTGAATTTAACACCGGGGAGCTGTTTTTT
CASGEFNTGELFF
>NA|TRBD1|TRBJ2-7|TRBV5-1
TGCGCCAGCAGTCACAATACAGGGGTGCCATCCTACGAGCAGTACTTC
CASSHNTGVPSYEQYF
>NA|NA|TRBJ2-7|TRBV6-5
TGTGCCAGCAGTTCGGTAGTTCAGACCTACGAGCAGTACTTC
CASSSVVQTYEQYF
>NA|NA|TRBJ1-6|TRBV6-1
TGTGCCAGCAGTTTACAGGGTTTTAATTCACCCCTCCACTTT
CASSLQGFNSPLHF
>NA|NA|TRBJ2-3|TRBV2
TGTGCCAGCAGTGTGGAGAGCACAGATACGCAGTATTTT
CASSVESTDTQYF
>NA|NA|TRBJ1-2|TRBV27
TGTGCCAGCAGTTTGTGGGGCCCTCGGTGGGAGGGTGGCTACACCTTC
CASSLWGPRWEGGYTF
>NA|NA|TRBJ2-7|TRBV10-3
TGTGCCATCAGCCAAGGAGGGGCGACAGGCGACAAGCAGTACTTC
CAISQGGATGDKQYF
>NA|NA|TRBJ1-2|TRBV5-6
TGTGCCAGCAGCTTGGGTCTTATCAGTGTGAGCTACACCTTC
CASSLGLISVSYTF
>once|TRBD1|TRBJ2-7|TRBV6-5
TGTGCCAGCAGCCCCGGACAGGGCGGGTGGCAGTACTTC
CASSPGQGGWQYF
>NA|NA|TRBJ1-6|TRBV19
TGTGCCAGTAGAAAAGGAGGGGGTGATCATAATTCACCCCTCCACTTT
CASRKGGGDHNSPLHF
>NA|TRBD1|TRBJ1-4|TRBV7-6
TGTGCCAGCAGCTCCGGACAGGGGACAACTAATGAAAAACTGTTTTTT
CASSSGQGTTNEKLFF
>NA|NA|TRBJ2-7|TRBV10-3
TGTGCCATCAGTGACAGGGGCCACGAGCAGTACTTC
CAISDRGHEQYF
>NA|NA|TRBJ2-7|TRBV27
TGTGCCAGCAGTTTATCCGGGTCGCGCTTCGAGCAGTACTTC
CASSLSGSRFEQYF
>NA|TRBD1|TRBJ2-1|TRBV13
TGTGCCAGCAGCTTGAGCCAGGGGGTAAACAATGAGCAGTTCTTC
CASSLSQGVNNEQFF
>NA|NA|TRBJ1-3|TRBV21-1
TGTGCCAGCACCCTTGACAGGGCGCACACCATATATTTT
CASTLDRAHTIYF
>NA|NA|TRBJ2-5|TRBV5-4
TGTGCCAGCAGCGCCGGGACACCTATAGGAGAGCAGTACTTC
CASSAGTPIGEQYF
>NA|NA|TRBJ2-5|TRBV5-1
TGCGCCAGCAGCTTGTGGGGGTTGGGAAGGACTGGGGGACAGACCCAGTACTTC
CASSLWGLGRTGGQTQYF
>NA|NA|TRBJ2-2|TRBV5-1
TGCGCCAGCAGCTTGGTGTTGGGGAACACCGGGGAGCTGTTTTTT
CASSLVLGNTGELFF
>NA|NA|TRBJ2-2|TRBV9
TGTGCCAGCAGCCTTCGGGCGGCACCCGATACTCCCACCGGGGAGCTGTTTTTT
CASSLRAAPDTPTGELFF
>NA|NA|TRBJ1-4|TRBV7-9
TGTGCCAGCAGCTTAGGGATAGGAGGAGAAAAACTGTTTTTT
CASSLGIGGEKLFF
>NA|TRBD1|TRBJ1-1|TRBV28
TGTGCCAGCAGACGCAGGACAGGGGCCCGGTCGGGCACTGAAGCTTTCTTT
CASRRRTGARSGTEAFF
>once|TRBD1|TRBJ1-6|TRBV19
TGTGCCAGTAGTGACGGGACAGGGTGGACACCCCTCCACTTT
CASSDGTGWTPLHF
>NA|NA|TRBJ2-6|TRBV14
TGTGCCAGCAGCCAAGGAATCCCGCAGTTTGGGGCCAACGTCCTGACTTTC
CASSQGIPQFGANVLTF
>NA|TRBD2|TRBJ2-7|TRBV2
TGTGCCAGCAGCCGACTAGCGCCCTACGAGCAGTACTTC
CASSRLAPYEQYF
>NA|NA|TRBJ2-7|TRBV5-1
TGCGCCAGCGGTCTAACGGGACTGGAGTACGAGCAGTACTTC
CASGLTGLEYEQYF
>NA|TRBD1|TRBJ1-5|TRBV29-1
TGCAGCGTTGCCGGGACAGTTAATCAGCCCCAGCATTTT
CSVAGTVNQPQHF
>NA|NA|TRBJ2-3|TRBV10-3
TGTGCCATCAGGCCGTCTGTGGGGGAGTTCACAGATACGCAGTATTTT
CAIRPSVGEFTDTQYF
>NA|NA|TRBJ1-1|TRBV5-1
TGCGCCAGCAGCCCCCGAGAGGCGGGTGGCACTGAAGCTTTCTTT
CASSPREAGGTEAFF
>few|TRBD1|TRBJ1-1|TRBV11-2
TGTGCCAGCAGCTTAGAGTCAGGGGGCCCCACTGAAGCTTTCTTT
CASSLESGGPTEAFF
>NA|TRBD1|TRBJ1-2|TRBV5-1
TGCGCCAGCAGATTAACAGGGGACTATGGCTACACCTTC
CASRLTGDYGYTF
>NA|NA|TRBJ2-5|TRBV7-9
TGTGCCAGCAGCTTAGACGGCGGGATTGGGACCCAGTACTTC
CASSLDGGIGTQYF
>once|TRBD1|TRBJ2-1|TRBV5-6
TGTGCCAGCAGAGCCGGGACAGGGGCCTACAATGAGCAGTTCTTC
CASRAGTGAYNEQFF
>NA|NA|TRBJ2-1|TRBV10-3
TGTGCCTCCGGGTCCGAACCCTACAATGAGCAGTTCTTC
CASGSEPYNEQFF
>few|NA|TRBJ1-5|TRBV28
TGTGCCAGCAGTTCACACAATCAGCCCCAGCATTTT
CASSSHNQPQHF
>NA|NA|TRBJ1-2|TRBV27
TGTGCCAGCAGTCCGCAACCCGGACTGATCTATGGCTACACCTTC
CASSPQPGLIYGYTF
>NA|NA|TRBJ2-7|TRBV7-2
TGTGCCAGCAGCCCTGAGACTGGCCCCTACGAGCAGTACTTC
CASSPETGPYEQYF
>NA|NA|TRBJ2-5|TRBV7-3
TGTGCCAGCAGCCGTACGCGGGACGAGACCCAGTACTTC
CASSRTRDETQYF
>NA|NA|TRBJ2-1|TRBV5-4
TGTGCCAGCACCCGGGTATGGGACAATGAGCAGTTCTTC
CASTRVWDNEQFF
>few|NA|TRBJ1-1|TRBV14
TGTGCCAGCAGCCGTCTCCCTACATTGAACACTGAAGCTTTCTTT
CASSRLPTLNTEAFF
>NA|NA|TRBJ2-2|TRBV28
TGTGCCAGCAGTTCCCAGGGGTACACCGGGGAGCTGTTTTTT
CASSSQGYTGELFF
>NA|NA|TRBJ1-4|TRBV5-4
TGTGCCAGCAGCTTGGTCGACGGGACGGCAAAAAATCCCAATGAAAAACTGTTTTTT
CASSLVDGTAKNPNEKLFF
>few|NA|TRBJ2-7|TRBV21-1
TGTGCCAGCGGGGTAGCGGGAGCCCCCTCCTACGAGCAGTACTTC
CASGVAGAPSYEQYF
>NA|TRBD2|TRBJ2-3|TRBV5-1
TGCGCCAGCAGCTTGGTTCTAGCGGGAGATCGGGATACGCAGTATTTT
CASSLVLAGDRDTQYF
>NA|TRBD2|TRBJ2-7|TRBV11-2
TGTGCCAGCAGCTTTACTAGCGGGCGAAGCTCCTACGAGCAGTACTTC
CASSFTSGRSSYEQYF
>NA|TRBD1|TRBJ1-1|TRBV6-6
TGTGCCAGCAGCAGAACAGGGGGTAGGAACACTGAAGCTTTCTTT
CASSRTGGRNTEAFF
>NA|TRBD1|TRBJ2-3|TRBV6-6
TGTGCCAGCACTCAGGGGGCGCCCACAGATACGCAGTATTTT
CASTQGAPTDTQYF
>NA|NA|TRBJ1-3|TRBV5-1
TGCGCCAGCAGCTTGGCGGGAGGTGGAAACACCATATATTTT
CASSLAGGGNTIYF